Listed below are T cell receptor beta chains from one sample, sequenced in a study of identical twins. TCRdb analysed the 5' RACE reads with MiXCR anew, one entry per CDR3 protein. The table includes 510,000 or so distinct CDR3 sequences, 13% to 15% detected once. In addition, the sample was reused for a study of yellow fever vaccine responses in identical twins.

Material for sequencing was CD4+ T cells sorted from blood. The receptors shown here come from a young woman in good health. Both conserved end residues are part of each CDR3. The D gene is left open where the match is weak. For some rows the clone size is stated as once, few or many, or as a class when expanded; others skip it.

>TRBJ1-5|TRBV20-1|-|-
CSAVDVSNQPQHF
TGCAGTGCTGTGGACGTTAGCAATCAGCCCCAGCATTTT
>TRBJ2-1|TRBV5-1|-|-
CASSLYRVTYNEQFF
TGCGCCAGCAGCTTGTACAGGGTTACCTACAATGAGCAGTTCTTC
>TRBJ2-1|TRBV21-1|-|-
CASSKTRGIYEQFF
TGTGCCAGCAGCAAAACGAGGGGAATCTATGAGCAGTTCTTC
>TRBJ2-1|TRBV12-3/TRBV12-4|-|many
CASSPGGGAGTYNEQFF
TGTGCCAGCAGTCCTGGCGGGGGCGCTGGGACCTACAATGAGCAGTTCTTC
>TRBJ2-3|TRBV5-1|TRBD2|-
CASSLASGSTDTQYF
TGCGCCAGCAGCTTGGCTAGCGGGAGCACAGATACGCAGTATTTT
>TRBJ1-2|TRBV14|-|-
CASRSSGRDYGYTF
TGTGCCAGCAGGTCTTCAGGGCGCGACTATGGCTACACCTTC
>TRBJ1-2|TRBV7-9|-|-
CASSLLQIYGYTF
TGTGCCAGCAGCTTATTACAGATCTATGGCTACACCTTC
>TRBJ2-3|TRBV7-2|-|few
CASSLDHNPTDTQYF
TGTGCCAGCAGCTTAGACCACAACCCCACAGATACGCAGTATTTT
>TRBJ1-2|TRBV27|-|many
CASSFRAANYGYTF
TGTGCCAGCAGTTTCCGGGCAGCTAACTATGGCTACACCTTC
>TRBJ1-5|TRBV12-3/TRBV12-4|-|many
CASSPLGNQPQHF
TGTGCCAGCAGTCCCCTCGGCAATCAGCCCCAGCATTTT
>TRBJ1-2|TRBV20-1|-|-
CSARDRGLELRGYTF
TGCAGTGCTAGAGATCGAGGCTTGGAATTACGGGGCTACACCTTC
>TRBJ2-1|TRBV5-1|-|few
CASSLGGVTYNEQFF
TGCGCCAGCAGCTTGGGGGGGGTCACCTACAATGAGCAGTTCTTC
>TRBJ1-6|TRBV5-1|-|-
CASSLWRLNSPLHF
TGCGCCAGCAGCTTGTGGCGGCTCAATTCACCCCTCCACTTT
>TRBJ1-1|TRBV11-2|-|few
CASSWQGLGEAFF
TGTGCCAGCAGCTGGCAGGGTCTGGGTGAAGCTTTCTTT
>TRBJ2-1|TRBV10-3|-|many
CAISERQGRDSYNEQFF
TGTGCCATCAGTGAGCGACAGGGGAGGGACTCCTACAATGAGCAGTTCTTC
>TRBJ2-1|TRBV3-1|TRBD2|-
CASSQGTSGGVNNEQFF
TGTGCCAGCAGCCAAGGGACTAGCGGGGGGGTTAACAATGAGCAGTTCTTC
>TRBJ2-2|TRBV9|-|-
CASSVAAGTEELFF
TGTGCCAGCAGCGTAGCTGCCGGCACCGAGGAGCTGTTTTTT
>TRBJ2-7|TRBV28|-|-
CASSLPGATSYEQYF
TGTGCCAGCAGCCTCCCCGGGGCCACCTCCTACGAGCAGTACTTC
>TRBJ1-3|TRBV2|-|many
CASSDPSSGNTIYF
TGTGCCAGCAGTGACCCCTCCTCTGGAAACACCATATATTTT
>TRBJ2-2|TRBV12-3/TRBV12-4|TRBD1|many
CASTLTGGMSTGELFF
TGTGCCAGCACTCTGACAGGGGGGATGAGCACCGGGGAGCTGTTTTTT
>TRBJ2-3|TRBV5-1|TRBD2|-
CASSTIRLAGPDTQYF
TGCGCCAGCAGCACTATCCGACTAGCGGGGCCAGATACGCAGTATTTT
>TRBJ1-1|TRBV12-3/TRBV12-4|-|few
CASSLHMNTEAFF
TGTGCCAGCAGTCTACACATGAACACTGAAGCTTTCTTT
>TRBJ2-1|TRBV20-1|TRBD2|few
CSASGLALYNEQFF
TGCAGTGCTTCGGGACTAGCTCTGTACAATGAGCAGTTCTTC
>TRBJ2-2|TRBV5-4|TRBD2|-
CASSFLAGSGSLWGTGELFF
TGTGCCAGCAGCTTCCTAGCGGGTAGCGGGAGCCTATGGGGCACCGGGGAGCTGTTTTTT
>TRBJ2-4|TRBV6-1|TRBD2|-
CASSQAGVAKNIQYF
TGTGCCAGCAGTCAAGCGGGAGTGGCCAAAAACATTCAGTACTTC
>TRBJ2-6|TRBV20-1|-|-
CCARDRNSGANVLTF
TGCTGTGCTAGAGACCGGAACTCTGGGGCCAACGTCCTGACTTTC
>TRBJ2-5|TRBV12-3/TRBV12-4|TRBD2|many
CASSTGLAGWETQYF
TGTGCCAGCAGCACCGGACTAGCGGGTTGGGAGACCCAGTACTTC
>TRBJ2-3|TRBV12-3/TRBV12-4|-|few
CASSLGSWF
TGTGCCAGCAGTTTAGGCAGTTGGTTT
>TRBJ2-1|TRBV5-1|-|few
CASSVSGNEQFF
TGCGCCAGCAGCGTATCGGGCAATGAGCAGTTCTTC
>TRBJ2-1|TRBV6-5|TRBD2|-
CASSYGSGRANEQFF
TGTGCCAGCAGTTATGGTAGCGGGAGAGCAAATGAGCAGTTCTTC
>TRBJ2-1|TRBV29-1|-|-
CSVDLRGAASPPEQFF
TGCAGCGTTGATCTCCGGGGAGCCGCCTCCCCCCCTGAGCAGTTCTTC
>TRBJ2-1|TRBV12-3/TRBV12-4|-|few
CASSRMGLFNEQFF
TGTGCCAGCAGCCGCATGGGGTTATTCAATGAGCAGTTCTTC
>TRBJ2-7|TRBV11-2|TRBD2|-
CASSLTGLGVYEQYF
TGTGCCAGCAGCTTAACGGGACTAGGCGTATACGAGCAGTACTTC
>TRBJ2-2|TRBV4-1|TRBD1|many
CASSLRDRPFQNTGELFF
TGCGCCAGCAGCCTACGGGACAGGCCCTTTCAGAACACCGGGGAGCTGTTTTTT
>TRBJ1-6|TRBV14|-|many
CASSQDGGVSSPLHF
TGTGCCAGCAGCCAAGATGGAGGGGTTAGTTCACCCCTCCACTTT
>TRBJ2-2|TRBV25-1|TRBD2|-
CASSRAGASHTGELFF
TGTGCCAGCAGCCGAGCGGGAGCGTCCCACACCGGGGAGCTGTTTTTT
>TRBJ1-3|TRBV7-6|-|-
CASSLKGDGGVSGNTIYF
TGTGCCAGCAGCTTAAAGGGTGACGGCGGCGTCTCTGGAAACACCATATATTTT
>TRBJ1-2|TRBV29-1|TRBD1|-
CSVEQGAGYYGYTF
TGCAGCGTAGAACAGGGGGCGGGATACTATGGCTACACCTTC
>TRBJ2-2|TRBV3-1|TRBD2|many
CASSQGLAGAGELFF
TGTGCCAGCAGCCAAGGGCTAGCGGGAGCCGGGGAGCTGTTTTTT
>TRBJ2-3|TRBV12-3/TRBV12-4|TRBD2|few
CASSAGLAGRLDTQYF
TGTGCCAGCAGTGCCGGACTAGCGGGGCGCCTCGATACGCAGTATTTT
>TRBJ2-3|TRBV11-3|TRBD2|-
CASGSSGRATDTQYF
TGTGCCAGCGGGTCTAGCGGGAGGGCCACAGATACGCAGTATTTT
>TRBJ2-7|TRBV12-3/TRBV12-4|-|-
CASSLFGGTSSYEQYF
TGTGCCAGCAGTTTATTCGGCGGGACGAGCTCCTACGAGCAGTACTTC
>TRBJ2-7|TRBV5-1|-|few
CASSLVGAQAGASYEQYF
TGCGCCAGCAGCTTGGTGGGGGCACAGGCCGGGGCCTCCTACGAGCAGTACTTC
>TRBJ2-1|TRBV12-3/TRBV12-4|TRBD2|-
CASSLSGTSGGEQFF
TGTGCCAGCAGTTTATCAGGGACTAGCGGAGGTGAGCAGTTCTTC
>TRBJ1-1|TRBV5-1|-|many
CASSLEQVMNTEAFF
TGCGCCAGCAGCTTGGAGCAGGTAATGAACACTGAAGCTTTCTTT
>TRBJ2-7|TRBV4-1|-|many
CASSQDRVGHEQYF
TGCGCCAGCAGCCAAGACAGGGTGGGCCACGAGCAGTACTTC
>TRBJ2-4|TRBV7-3|-|-
CASSFPGFTTSKNIQYF
TGTGCCAGCAGCTTCCCGGGCTTCACTACTAGTAAAAACATTCAGTACTTC